This passage covers 24 T cell receptor beta chains from one sample sequenced in a study of T cell responses to AZD1222 COVID-19 vaccine (dated by TCRdb to about 2021). Library preparation used the immunoSEQ multiplex PCR assay. TCRdb obtained this table from immuneACCESS and retained in-frame rearrangements with V and J assigned. These tables miss some clones; where compared with another copy, unresolved V genes account for less than half of the shortfall, and the remainder is unexplained. This sample holds almost 95,000 clones; 85% were observed only once. The top ten constitute around 5% of the sample. In the paper's terms, the time point label means: about 28 days (+/-7) after the second vaccine dose. The input for sequencing was peripheral blood, taken 28 days after the second AZD1222 dose. All receptors derive from an adult who received the AZD1222 COVID-19 vaccine.

The J gene is TRBJ2-7, the V gene TRBV11-3, with 8 positions matching TRBD1. CDR1 is SGHNT and CDR2 is YENEEA in the germline V gene. V shed 3 bases, J shed 2 bases, and the junction held 6 bases outside the gene matches. The CDR3 spans 15 residues. The chain's CDR3 is CASSFGQGGPYEQYF. Here the CDR3 DNA reads TGTGCCAGCAGCTTTGGACAGGGTGGTCCCTACGAGCAGTACTTC.

This chain links TRBV6-5 with TRBJ2-3; 9 bases agree with TRBD2. With 7 bases clipped from V and 1 base from J, the junction kept 3 bases outside the gene matches. The germline gives CDR1 MNHEY, CDR2 SVGAGI. There are 14 residues in the CDR3. The CDR3 sequence: CASTGGRGTDTQYF. CDR3 DNA sequence: TGTGCCAGCACGGGCGGGAGGGGCACAGATACGCAGTATTTT.

This clone appeared a single time. This rearrangement joins TRBV11-2 to TRBJ1-1, with a possible D match to TRBD1 (5 bases). The V gene lost 2 bases and the J gene lost 1 base, with 14 bases spanning the gap. The V gene's germline CDR1 is SGHAT and CDR2 FQNNGV. This CDR3 has 16 residues. The CDR3 nucleotides are TGTGCCAGCAGCTTAACTACCGGGGGAGAGAACACTGAAGCTTTCTTT. It codes for CASSLTTGGENTEAFF.

The chain couples TRBV24-1 to TRBJ2-1, with 14 positions matching TRBD2. The CDR3 spans 16 residues. Looked up from germline, CDR1 is KGHDR and CDR2 is SFDVKD. V shed 6 bases and J 8 bases; nucleotides not matched to a gene: 8. In nucleotides, the CDR3 is TGTGCCACCAGTCCCGGAGGACTAGCGGGAGGACATGAGCAGTTCTTC. Its translation: CATSPGGLAGGHEQFF.

CDR3 in amino acids: CSVTTRGGGNEQYF. The CDR3 nucleotides are TGCAGCGTTACGACTCGTGGTGGCGGGAACGAGCAGTACTTC. J is TRBJ2-7 and V is TRBV29-1; D is possibly TRBD2 (6 bases). Germline V gene data show CDR1 as SQVTM and CDR2 as ANQGSEA. This CDR3 spans 14 amino acids. The V and J ends lost 5 bases and 5 bases respectively, with 19 bases between them.

This sequence joins TRBV4-2 and TRBJ1-6, with 7 bases fitting TRBD1. The CDR3 covers 17 residues. The J segment lost 5 bases and the V segment lost 3 bases, leaving 10 bases of the junction unmatched. Germline values: CDR1 LGHNA, CDR2 YNFKEQ. In nucleotides, the CDR3 is TGTGCCAGCAGCCAGATACAGGGGACAGCTAATAATTCACCCCTCCACTTT. This encodes CASSQIQGTANNSPLHF.

The chain links TRBV21-1 to TRBJ1-3. TRBV21-1 represents a pseudogene. The CDR3 is 12 residues long. CDR3: CASTESGNTIYF. The CDR3 nucleotides are TGTGCCAGCACCGAGTCTGGAAACACCATATATTTT.

The chain employs TRBV28 and TRBJ2-1; D unresolved. The V gene's germline CDR1 is MDHEN and CDR2 SYDVKM. The CDR3 sequence is 14 residues long. The V gene lost 4 bases and the J gene lost 6 bases, with 13 bases spanning the gap. The CDR3 DNA sequence: TGTGCCAGCAGTTCCCTTGACTGGGCCAATGAGCAGTTCTTC. Amino acids: CASSSLDWANEQFF.

About this clone itself: Because the CDR3's place on the DNA is in doubt, the DNA is left out and the CDR3 is given as listed by TCRdb. The chain recombines TRBV12-1 with TRBJ2-7; the table's D call, TRBD1, has no DNA check behind it. TRBV12-1 is labeled a pseudogene. The CDR3 is 16 residues long, ends included. This CDR3 is CASSFAPGTGPYEQYF.

The chain is built from TRBV10-3 and TRBJ2-1; no firm D call. The CDR3 contains 15 residues. Germline V CDR1 and CDR2: ENHRY, SYGVKD. Trimming cost V 0 bases and J 7 bases, with 13 bases left between them. This chain's CDR3 is CAISESTATGNEQFF. In DNA form, the CDR3 reads TGTGCCATCAGTGAGTCTACGGCGACCGGGAATGAGCAGTTCTTC.

The genes are TRBV18 and TRBJ2-7; possibly TRBD1 for D (5 bases). V shed 4 bases and J shed 3 bases, with 7 bases lying between them. The germline CDR1 and CDR2 sequences are KGHSH and LQKENI. There are 12 residues in the CDR3. In DNA, the CDR3 is TGTGCCAGCTCACGGACAAACTACGAGCAGTACTTC. It is translated as CASSRTNYEQYF. Full variable domain (remainder filled in from reference TRBV18 and TRBJ2-7): NAGVMQNPRHLVRRRGQEARLRCSPMKGHSHVYWYRQLPEEGLKFMVYLQKENIIDESGMPKERFSAEFPKEGPSILRIQQVVRGDSAAYFCASSRTNYEQYFGPGTRLTVT.

This chain uses TRBV4-3 with TRBJ1-2; TRBD1 is a possible D gene (5 bases). This CDR3 comprises 15 residues. Trimming removed 0 bases from V and 5 bases from J, with 13 bases in between. Germline CDR1 and CDR2: LGHNA and YSLEER. In DNA, the CDR3 is TGCGCCAGCAGCCAAGAAAGAGGCAGGGCTTATGGCTACACCTTC. The encoded protein is CASSQERGRAYGYTF.

This sequence joins TRBV11-3 and TRBJ2-5, with a weak D call TRBD2 (7 bases). The CDR3 has 15 residues. V lost 5 bases and J 5 bases, leaving 18 bases between the germline ends. Germline values: CDR1 SGHNT, CDR2 YENEEA. CDR3 nucleotide sequence: TGTGCCAGCAGCCAAGATGGGGGGGCCGGGGAGACCCAGTACTTC. Encoded protein: CASSQDGGAGETQYF.

This clone came up a few times. The J gene is TRBJ1-6, the V gene TRBV3-1 (or the pseudogene TRBV3-2); D is possibly TRBD1 (5 bases). In germline, CDR1 is LGHDT, CDR2 YNNKEL (reference sequence). There are 18 residues in the CDR3. V lost 0 bases to trimming and J lost 4 bases, with 16 bases between them. The CDR3: CASSQDLKGFVYNSPLHF. The DNA of the CDR3 is TGTGCCAGCAGCCAAGATCTAAAGGGGTTCGTTTATAATTCACCCCTCCACTTT.

The chain links TRBV7-9 to TRBJ2-4; 8 bases are shared with TRBD1. The CDR3 is 16 residues long. V lost 6 bases and J lost 2; bases outside the gene matches: 9. Germline CDR1 SEHNR, CDR2 FQNEAQ (reference sequence). For the CDR3, the DNA is TGTGCCAGCAGGTTCGACAGGGGCAACTCCAAAAACATTCAGTACTTC. This gives the protein CASRFDRGNSKNIQYF.

This chain uses TRBV6-5 with TRBJ2-7, with TRBD1 matching over 10 bases. The CDR3 is 15 residues long. Germline CDR1 reads MNHEY; CDR2 reads SVGAGI. V lost 7 bases to trimming and J lost 2 bases; unmatched junction nucleotides: 8. The CDR3 sequence is CASKPGQGFPYEQYF. Here the CDR3 DNA reads TGTGCCAGCAAACCGGGACAGGGGTTTCCCTACGAGCAGTACTTC.

This rearrangement joins TRBV7-3 to TRBJ2-5; 11 bases match TRBD2. The CDR3 is 15 residues long. Germline lookup yields CDR1 SGHTA and CDR2 FQGTGA. J gave up 4 bases and V 2 bases, and 3 bases lay outside the gene matches. Here the CDR3 reads CASSLGLAGAETQYF. The CDR3 bases are TGTGCCAGCAGCTTAGGACTAGCGGGTGCAGAGACCCAGTACTTC.

V gene TRBV7-6 combines with J gene TRBJ2-7; TRBD1 is a possible D gene (5 bases). V lost 1 base and J 2 bases, leaving 12 bases between the germline ends. Germline values: CDR1 SGHVS, CDR2 FNYEAQ. CDR3 length equals 15 residues. CDR3 in DNA: TGTGCCAGCAGCTTAGGTACAGGTCAGGCCTACGAGCAGTACTTC. Translating it yields CASSLGTGQAYEQYF.

The genes are TRBV12-5 and TRBJ2-2; D unclear. With 3 bases removed from V and 3 bases from J, the gap between germline ends came to 2 bases. The CDR3 runs 12 residues. The V gene's germline CDR1 is LGHNT and CDR2 FRNRAP. As DNA, the CDR3 is TGTGCTAGTGGTTTAGACACCGGGGAGCTGTTTTTT. Translated, it gives CASGLDTGELFF.

In its sample, this clone was seen a few times. V gene TRBV19 combines with J gene TRBJ2-5; the match to TRBD1 covers 10 bases. Germline V CDR1 and CDR2: LNHDA, SQIVND (reference sequence). This CDR3 contains 17 residues. V lost 9 bases and J lost 5; bases outside the gene matches: 18. This CDR3 reads CASSQDGGQGTWETQYF. The CDR3 region has the DNA TGTGCCAGCAGCCAAGATGGGGGACAGGGGACGTGGGAGACCCAGTACTTC. Full variable domain (rest looked up from reference TRBV19 and TRBJ2-5): DGGITQSPKYLFRKEGQNVTLSCEQNLNHDAMYWYRQDPGQGLRLIYYSQIVNDFQKGDIAEGYSVSREKKESFPLTVTSAQKNPTAFYLCASSQDGGQGTWETQYFGPGTRLLVL.

The V call is TRBV7-2, the J call TRBJ2-7; 12 bases align to TRBD2. Germline CDR1 and CDR2: SGHTA and FQGNSA. The CDR3 runs 14 residues. V dropped 1 base and J dropped 9; count of bases not matched to a gene: 4. The CDR3, as DNA: TGTGCCAGCAGCTTAGGGACTAGCGGGACTCTGCAGTACTTC. Amino acid sequence: CASSLGTSGTLQYF.

V usage is TRBV9 and J usage is TRBJ1-1; weak D call: TRBD1 (6 bases). CDR3 length equals 14 residues. CDR1 is SGDLS and CDR2 is YYNGEE in the germline V gene. V shed 0 bases and J shed 0 bases, with 6 bases lying between them. CDR3 sequence (DNA): TGTGCCAGCAGCGTAGCAGGGGTGAACACTGAAGCTTTCTTT. This codes for CASSVAGVNTEAFF.

V usage is TRBV5-1 and J usage is TRBJ1-6; 9 positions agree with TRBD1. V shed 4 bases, J shed 9 bases, and the junction held 5 bases outside the gene matches. CDR3 length: 14 residues. Looked up from germline, CDR1 is SGHRS and CDR2 is YFSETQ. CDR3 in DNA: TGCGCCAGCAGCACGGGACAGGGAACTTCACCCCTCCACTTT. It yields the protein CASSTGQGTSPLHF.

The CDR3 loop is CASSKGGPSGYNEQFF. The CDR3 bases are TGTGCCAGCAGCAAAGGCGGTCCAAGTGGCTACAATGAGCAGTTCTTC. The chain employs TRBV21-1 and TRBJ2-1; no DNA check was done on the table's D call, TRBD2. TRBV21-1 constitutes a pseudogene. The CDR3 totals 16 residues.